The 28 T cell receptor beta chains reported below all come from one sample, sequenced in a study of cytomegalovirus exposure and HLA in healthy donors. PCR was performed using 60 Vbeta and 13 Jbeta primers. The table came from immunoSEQ multiplex PCR; TCRdb's copy has only in-frame clones and leaves some out. The repertoire includes about 120,000 clones, roughly three quarters of them detected once, and around 4.5% sits in the top ten. The source material was PBMCs. The source of these receptors is a man under 40 in good health and CMV-seropositive.

The V and J genes are TRBV2 and TRBJ2-7; 9 bases match TRBD2. The CDR3 spans 15 residues. CDR1 and CDR2 from the germline V gene are SNHLY and FYNNEI. V gave up 8 bases and J gave up 1 base; unmatched junction bases: 9. The CDR3 sequence: CASGGAGGVSYEQYF. CDR3 in DNA: TGTGCCAGCGGGGGAGCGGGGGGTGTTTCCTACGAGCAGTACTTC.

As regards this clone: A junction end diverges from the germline sequence, so it may reflect a read error. The CDR3: CSSSPGGKYGYTF. CDR3 nucleotides: TGTTCCAGCAGCCCAGGGGGTAAATATGGCTACACCTTC. This rearrangement joins TRBV7-9 to TRBJ1-2; 7 nucleotides agree with TRBD1. The germline V gene encodes CDR1 SEHNR and CDR2 FQNEAQ (reference sequence). This CDR3 comprises 13 residues.

The gene calls are TRBV7-9 and TRBJ1-2, with 9 bases matching TRBD1. The germline CDR1 and CDR2 sequences are SEHNR and FQNEAQ (reference sequence). Losses at the gene ends were 1 base for V and 0 bases for J; bases not matched to a gene: 3. The CDR3 sequence is 16 residues long. DNA for the CDR3: TGTGCCAGCAGCTTAGTAAGGGACAGGGCTAACTATGGCTACACCTTC. Translation gives CASSLVRDRANYGYTF. Full variable domain (rest looked up from reference TRBV7-9 and TRBJ1-2): DTGVSQNPRHKITKRGQNVTFRCDPISEHNRLYWYRQTLGQGPEFLTYFQNEAQLEKSRLLSDRFSAERPKGSFSTLEIQRTEQGDSAMYLCASSLVRDRANYGYTFGSGTRLTVV.

The chain is built from TRBV30 and TRBJ1-6; D is perhaps TRBD1 (5 bases). Germline V gene data show CDR1 as GTSNPN and CDR2 as SVGIG (reference sequence). Between the trimmed V and J ends, which lost 5 bases and 6 bases, there was a span of 14 bases. The CDR3 extends over 14 amino acids. CDR3 sequence reads: CAWGWGGFNSPLHF. The CDR3 region has the DNA TGTGCCTGGGGGTGGGGGGGTTTTAATTCACCCCTCCACTTT.

The V gene is TRBV4-3, the J gene TRBJ1-1; TRBD1 is a possible D gene (6 bases). CDR3 length: 14 amino acids. Germline CDR1 and CDR2: LGHNA and YSLEER. Trimming stripped 3 bases from V and 4 bases from J, with 12 bases between. The DNA for the CDR3 is TGCGCCAGCAGCCATCCCCAGGGGAGCACTGAAGCTTTCTTT. Residues: CASSHPQGSTEAFF.

J is TRBJ1-2 and V is TRBV9; a possible D gene is TRBD1 (5 bases). V lost 4 bases to trimming and J lost 3 bases, with 10 bases between them. This CDR3 has 13 amino acids. The germline gives CDR1 SGDLS, CDR2 YYNGEE. This CDR3 is CASSSREDYGYTF. In DNA form, the CDR3 reads TGTGCCAGCAGCTCCAGGGAAGACTATGGCTACACCTTC.

This chain uses TRBV15 with TRBJ2-3; D gene unclear. V was cut by 1 base and J by 6 bases, with 5 bases left in between. The CDR3 is 12 amino acids. The germline gives CDR1 LNHNV, CDR2 YYDKDF (reference sequence). The CDR3 region is CATSRVEDTQYF. Written as DNA, the CDR3 is TGTGCCACCAGCAGAGTCGAGGATACGCAGTATTTT.

The chain has TRBV9 and TRBJ2-1; 10 bases align to TRBD2. The V segment lost 2 bases and the J segment 7 bases; nucleotides outside the gene matches: 9. This CDR3 is built from 16 residues. The V gene's germline CDR1 is SGDLS and CDR2 YYNGEE. The CDR3 nucleotides are TGTGCCAGCAGCGTGGCTAGCGGGAGTGGGTTAAATGAGCAGTTCTTC. Translating gives CASSVASGSGLNEQFF.

The rearrangement joins TRBV28 to TRBJ2-2, with a possible D match to TRBD1 (6 bases). In germline, CDR1 is MDHEN, CDR2 SYDVKM. The CDR3 runs 16 residues. V lost 5 bases and J lost 3, with 16 bases in between. CDR3 residues: CASSPTGYGDTGELFF. In DNA, the CDR3 is TGTGCCAGCAGTCCTACAGGGTACGGGGACACCGGGGAGCTGTTTTTT.

The CDR3 spells CASSEGPGETQYF. The CDR3 DNA reads as TGTGCCAGCAGTGAAGGGCCAGGGGAGACCCAGTACTTC. This sequence joins TRBV6-1 and TRBJ2-5; a possible D gene is TRBD1 (5 bases). This CDR3 region has 13 residues. Trimming removed 1 base from V and 5 bases from J, with 8 bases in between. CDR1 is MNHNS, CDR2 SASEGT, per germline.

The chain carries TRBV19 and TRBJ2-3; D gene ambiguous. Germline V gene data show CDR1 as LNHDA and CDR2 as SQIVND (reference sequence). V lost 6 bases and J 3 bases, leaving 10 bases between the germline ends. The CDR3 has 13 residues. In nucleotides, the CDR3 is TGTGCCAGTAGATTTGAGGATACAGATACGCAGTATTTT. Its translation is CASRFEDTDTQYF.

The gene calls are TRBV27 and TRBJ1-2, with 7 bases that match TRBD1. V lost 4 bases to trimming and J lost 2 bases; unmatched junction nucleotides: 10. The CDR3 runs 16 residues. Germline V gene sequence: CDR1 MNHEY, CDR2 SMNVEV (reference sequence). The chain's CDR3 is CASSSKATGTNYGYTF. For the CDR3, the DNA is TGTGCCAGCAGTTCTAAAGCGACAGGGACGAACTATGGCTACACCTTC.

This chain uses TRBV29-1 with TRBJ2-3, with a possible D match to TRBD2 (5 bases). Germline CDR1 reads SQVTM; CDR2 reads ANQGSEA. The V and J ends lost 1 base and 1 base respectively, with 6 bases between them. This CDR3 is 13 amino acids long. This CDR3 is CSVEAGGTDTQYF. CDR3 nucleotide sequence: TGCAGCGTTGAAGCCGGGGGCACAGATACGCAGTATTTT.

The V call is TRBV30, the J call TRBJ1-1; 9 positions match TRBD1. CDR1 GTSNPN and CDR2 SVGIG come from the germline V gene (reference sequence). The CDR3 runs 18 residues. Trimming removed 3 bases from V and 1 base from J; junction bases left unmatched: 15. CDR3 nucleotides: TGTGCCTGGAGCGCAGCCCCTCCTAGGACAGGGGCGAACACTGAAGCTTTCTTT. Its translation: CAWSAAPPRTGANTEAFF.

The chain carries TRBV15 and TRBJ2-5; D not certain. The end of the DNA aligns better with TRBJ2-7, so the J call may be wrong. The CDR3 spans 14 residues. The germline V gene has CDR1 LNHNV and CDR2 YYDKDF (reference sequence). CDR3 nucleotide sequence: TGTGCCACCAGCAAGAGCTTAACCTCCTACGAGCAGTACTTC. It is translated as CATSKSLTSYEQYF.

The chain combines TRBV19 with TRBJ2-5, with a possible D match to TRBD2 (6 bases). V was cut by 7 bases and J by 1 base, with 13 bases left in between. This CDR3 comprises 14 residues. CDR1 is LNHDA, CDR2 SQIVND, per germline (reference sequence). CDR3 sequence (DNA): TGTGCCAGTACGCGAGGTAGCGGCCAAGAGACCCAGTACTTC. Translated: CASTRGSGQETQYF. The full variable domain, completed using reference TRBV19 and TRBJ2-5, is DGGITQSPKYLFRKEGQNVTLSCEQNLNHDAMYWYRQDPGQGLRLIYYSQIVNDFQKGDIAEGYSVSREKKESFPLTVTSAQKNPTAFYLCASTRGSGQETQYFGPGTRLLVL.

This chain links TRBV7-6 with TRBJ2-1; a weak D match, TRBD2 (7 bases). Between the trimmed V and J ends, which lost 5 bases and 7 bases, there was a span of 18 bases. Germline CDR1 and CDR2: SGHVS and FNYEAQ. The CDR3 totals 15 residues. The CDR3 is CASSQEGGGRNEQFF. DNA of the CDR3: TGTGCCAGCAGCCAGGAGGGGGGAGGGAGAAATGAGCAGTTCTTC.

V usage is TRBV20-1 and J usage is TRBJ1-2, with a weak D call TRBD1 (6 bases). The CDR3 is 11 residues long. V lost 6 bases and J 8 bases, leaving 13 bases between the germline ends. Germline CDR1 DFQATT, CDR2 SNEGSKA (reference sequence). CDR3 sequence: CSADRDIGYTF. DNA for the CDR3: TGCAGTGCAGACCGGGACATCGGCTACACCTTC.

The CDR3 loop reads CATRDYIYEQYF. The CDR3 nucleotides read TGTGCCACCCGGGACTACATCTACGAGCAGTACTTC. The chain combines TRBV2 with TRBJ2-7, with 7 bases matching TRBD2. Trimming at V came to 10 bases and at J to 3 bases, leaving 6 bases not matched to a gene. Germline CDR1 reads SNHLY; CDR2 reads FYNNEI. The CDR3 runs 12 residues.

This chain joins TRBV18 and TRBJ1-1, with 8 bases fitting TRBD1. This CDR3 comprises 16 residues. Germline V gives CDR1 KGHSH, CDR2 LQKENI. J was trimmed by 3 bases and V by 5 bases; bases with no gene match: 11. CDR3: CASSITSGGADTEAFF. The CDR3 coding sequence is TGTGCCAGCTCAATTACTTCAGGGGGCGCAGACACTGAAGCTTTCTTT.

The chain couples TRBV9 to TRBJ1-2; weak D call: TRBD1 (6 bases). V was shortened by 0 bases and J by 8 bases, with 23 bases between the two germline ends. The CDR3 is made up of 17 amino acids. The germline CDR1 and CDR2 sequences are SGDLS and YYNGEE. This CDR3 is CASSVAPDSVRYRGYTF. The CDR3 bases are TGTGCCAGCAGCGTAGCTCCGGACAGTGTTCGGTATCGCGGCTACACCTTC.

This sequence joins TRBV6-5 and TRBJ1-1; the match to TRBD1 covers 11 bases. Germline values: CDR1 MNHEY, CDR2 SVGAGI. V was clipped by 10 bases and J by 5 bases; unmatched bases: 6. The CDR3 has 13 residues. CDR3 coding DNA: TGTGCCAAGATGGACAGGGGGCATACTGAAGCTTTCTTT. This codes for CAKMDRGHTEAFF.

This chain connects TRBV9 to TRBJ2-2, with 8 bases aligning to TRBD1. V shed 0 bases, J shed 3 bases, and the junction held 4 bases outside the gene matches. From germline, CDR1 is SGDLS and CDR2 YYNGEE. The CDR3 totals 16 residues. The chain's CDR3 is CASSVVRGQDTGELFF. The CDR3 DNA follows: TGTGCCAGCAGCGTAGTTAGGGGACAGGACACCGGGGAGCTGTTTTTT.

This sequence joins TRBV9 and TRBJ2-3; maybe TRBD2 (7 bases). The CDR3 is made up of 16 amino acids. V lost 2 bases, J lost 2 bases, and 15 bases lay in between. Germline-derived CDR1 and CDR2 are SGDLS and YYNGEE. For the CDR3, the DNA is TGTGCCAGCAGCGTCAGAGGGGGGGTAAACACAGATACGCAGTATTTT. Protein sequence: CASSVRGGVNTDTQYF.

CDR3 sequence reads: CASSLREGTQYF. The CDR3 DNA reads TGTGCCAGCAGTTTAAGGGAGGGGACCCAGTACTTC. V usage is TRBV27 and J usage is TRBJ2-5; 7 bases align to TRBD2. Germline-derived CDR1 and CDR2 are MNHEY and SMNVEV (reference sequence). The CDR3 is 12 residues long. Trimming at V came to 2 bases and at J to 7 bases, leaving 1 base not matched to a gene.

V gene TRBV7-6 combines with J gene TRBJ1-1; 7 bases are a match to TRBD1. Trimming took 0 bases from V and 3 from J; bases not matched to a gene: 7. Germline CDR1 and CDR2: SGHVS and FNYEAQ. The CDR3 consists of 16 residues. CDR3 in amino acids: CASSLAVQGWDTEAFF. DNA for the CDR3: TGTGCCAGCAGCTTAGCCGTACAGGGGTGGGACACTGAAGCTTTCTTT.

The chain links TRBV7-8 to TRBJ1-5; D call uncertain. Germline-derived CDR1 and CDR2 are SGHVS and FQNEAQ. The V end was cut by 1 base, the J end by 7 bases, with 5 bases between. CDR3 size: 12 residues. CDR3: CASSLGGQPQHF. CDR3 DNA: TGTGCCAGCAGCTTAGGTGGCCAGCCCCAGCATTTT.

This chain uses TRBV7-9 with TRBJ2-3; TRBD2 matches at 11 bases. Germline V gene sequence: CDR1 SEHNR, CDR2 FQNEAQ (reference sequence). Trimming at V came to 3 bases and at J to 2 bases, leaving 4 bases not matched to a gene. This CDR3 contains 16 residues. The CDR3 reads CASSLQLAGDTDTQYF. In nucleotides, the CDR3 is TGTGCCAGCAGCTTGCAACTAGCGGGGGACACAGATACGCAGTATTTT.